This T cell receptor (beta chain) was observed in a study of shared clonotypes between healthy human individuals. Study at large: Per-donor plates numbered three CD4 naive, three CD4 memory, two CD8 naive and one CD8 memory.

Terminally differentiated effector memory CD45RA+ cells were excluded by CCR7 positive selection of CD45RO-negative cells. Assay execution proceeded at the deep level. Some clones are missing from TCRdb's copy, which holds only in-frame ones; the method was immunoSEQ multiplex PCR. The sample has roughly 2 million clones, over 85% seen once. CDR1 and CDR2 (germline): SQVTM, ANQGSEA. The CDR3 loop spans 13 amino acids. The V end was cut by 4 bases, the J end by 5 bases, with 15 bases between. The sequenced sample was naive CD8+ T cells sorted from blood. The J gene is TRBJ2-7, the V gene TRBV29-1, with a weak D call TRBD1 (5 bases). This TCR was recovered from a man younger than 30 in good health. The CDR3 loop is CSVAPGLDHEQYF. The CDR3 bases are TGCAGCGTTGCCCCAGGGTTAGACCACGAGCAGTACTTC.